A single sample gave rise to the 16 T cell receptor beta chains below, sequenced in a study of T cells in Graves' hyperthyroidism and ophthalmopathy. Amplification of TCR beta CDR3 regions was performed using RNA transcripts as template. An initial round of RT-PCR targeting the TCR CDR3 relied on the HTBI primer set. TCRdb itself ran the multiplex PCR reads through MiXCR, one entry per CDR3 protein. The sample lists 600,000 or so distinct CDR3 sequences, more than 14% occurring once. The sequenced sample was blood. The receptors were sampled from a woman between 45 and 65 years old with Graves' ophthalmopathy.

This clonotype showed up many times. This chain uses TRBV30 with TRBJ2-1; 11 bases match TRBD2. Germline assignment: CDR1 GTSNPN and CDR2 SVGIG (reference sequence). The CDR3 consists of 14 residues. V shed 3 bases and J 9 bases; nucleotides not matched to a gene: 7. The CDR3 reads CAWSGTSGTSEQFF. The CDR3 DNA reads as TGTGCCTGGAGCGGGACTAGCGGTACAAGTGAGCAGTTCTTC.

This clonotype appeared many times. This chain uses TRBV28 with TRBJ2-3; 10 bases match TRBD2. This CDR3 has 16 residues. CDR1 is MDHEN, CDR2 SYDVKM, per germline. J was trimmed by 2 bases and V by 2 bases; bases with no gene match: 4. CDR3 sequence reads: CASSLPSGGSTDTQYF. Written as DNA, the CDR3 is TGTGCCAGCAGTTTACCTAGCGGGGGCTCCACAGATACGCAGTATTTT.

This clonotype was seen at least ten times. This chain uses TRBV7-3 with TRBJ2-2; TRBD2 agrees at 10 bases. Trimming cost V 5 bases and J 2 bases; bases outside gene matches: 14. This CDR3 spans 19 amino acids. Germline CDR1 SGHTA, CDR2 FQGTGA. CDR3 nucleotide sequence: TGTGCCAGCAGCCCCCGACTGAGTAGCGGGAGGCCAAACACCGGGGAGCTGTTTTTT. Residues: CASSPRLSSGRPNTGELFF.

This clonotype was observed at least ten times. The rearrangement links TRBV28 to TRBJ2-1; a weak D match, TRBD2 (6 bases). This CDR3 is 13 amino acids long. Germline CDR1 MDHEN, CDR2 SYDVKM. V shed 3 bases and J shed 10 bases, with 13 bases lying between them. The CDR3 DNA reads as TGTGCCAGCAGTTTTTCCGGTGGAGGGGAGCAGTTCTTC. This sequence encodes CASSFSGGGEQFF.

This chain connects TRBV4-1 to TRBJ1-1, with D possibly being TRBD1 (6 bases). The germline CDR1 and CDR2 sequences are MGHRA and YSYEKL. This CDR3 region has 15 residues. Trimming removed 0 bases at V and 0 bases at J, with 8 bases between. The CDR3 DNA follows: TGCGCCAGCAGCCAAGATCGGGACATGAACACTGAAGCTTTCTTT. Protein product: CASSQDRDMNTEAFF.

As to this clonotype: This could be a read error, since a much larger clone is one nucleotide away. The V and J genes are TRBV2 and TRBJ2-1; D is unclear. Deletions cut 1 base from V and 13 bases from J, with 17 bases between. From germline, CDR1 is SNHLY and CDR2 FYNNEI. The CDR3 runs to 14 residues. The CDR3 DNA follows: TGTGCCAGCAGTGAAGTTCACAATTCCCAGCCTCAGTTCTTC. Translation gives CASSEVHNSQPQFF. Using reference TRBV2 and TRBJ2-1 for the parts outside the CDR3, the full variable domain is EPEVTQTPSHQVTQMGQEVILRCVPISNHLYFYWYRQILGQKVEFLVSFYNNEISEKSEIFDDQFSVERPDGSNFTLKIRSTKLEDSAMYFCASSEVHNSQPQFFGPGTRLTVL.

This clonotype was counted many times. The chain uses TRBV3-2 and TRBJ1-6. TRBV3-2 has pseudogene status. This CDR3 is 17 amino acids long. CDR3 coding DNA: TGTGCCAGCCAAGAGGAACGCCGTGTTTATTGTAATTCACCCCTCCACTTT. This codes for CASQEERRVYCNSPLHF.

The chain couples TRBV6-1 to TRBJ2-2, with TRBD2 as a possible D gene (5 bases). This CDR3 contains 13 residues. Germline loops: CDR1 MNHNS, CDR2 SASEGT. Trimming removed 3 bases from V and 7 bases from J, with 9 bases in between. CDR3 sequence: CASSEGAHGELFF. In DNA form, the CDR3 reads TGTGCCAGCAGTGAGGGAGCCCACGGGGAGCTGTTTTTT.

This clonotype was counted ten times or more. This rearrangement joins TRBV28 to TRBJ2-7, with D perhaps TRBD1 (5 bases). The CDR3 is 14 amino acids. The V gene's germline CDR1 is MDHEN and CDR2 SYDVKM. The ends were cut back, 6 bases at V and 4 bases at J, with 16 bases in the middle. The CDR3 here is CASSPGRVWYEQYF. The CDR3 coding sequence is TGTGCCAGCAGCCCCGGCAGGGTTTGGTACGAGCAGTACTTC.

This clonotype was detected many times. The genes are TRBV6-1 and TRBJ1-1; no reliable D call. V gave up 2 bases and J gave up 7 bases, with 14 bases separating them. The germline V gene encodes CDR1 MNHNS and CDR2 SASEGT. The CDR3 spans 14 residues. CDR3 amino acids: CASSESSSAFEAFF. The CDR3 DNA is TGTGCCAGCAGTGAATCGAGTTCTGCTTTTGAAGCTTTCTTT.

The gene calls are TRBV9 and TRBJ2-1; TRBD2 matches 8 bases. The CDR3 loop spans 13 amino acids. Germline lookup yields CDR1 SGDLS and CDR2 YYNGEE. Trimming took 6 bases from V and 7 from J; bases not matched to a gene: 6. CDR3 sequence: CASTPGGDNEQFF. The DNA for the CDR3 is TGTGCCAGCACCCCGGGGGGGGATAATGAGCAGTTCTTC.

The V call is TRBV29-1, the J call TRBJ2-1; D possibly uses TRBD1 or TRBD2 (5 bases each). Per the germline V gene, CDR1 is SQVTM and CDR2 is ANQGSEA. With 3 bases removed from V and 14 bases from J, the gap between germline ends came to 14 bases. The CDR3 loop spans 11 amino acids. CDR3 in amino acids: CSVDSSVGEFF. CDR3 nucleotides: TGCAGCGTTGACTCATCGGTGGGGGAGTTCTTC.

This clonotype was found many times. The chain recombines TRBV29-1 with TRBJ1-1, with D uncertain. The V end lost 1 base, the J end lost 5 bases, and 8 bases lay between the germline ends. Germline values: CDR1 SQVTM, CDR2 ANQGSEA. This CDR3 has 12 amino acids. This chain's CDR3 is CSVEGVTTEAFF. CDR3 DNA sequence: TGCAGCGTTGAAGGTGTTACAACTGAAGCTTTCTTT.

The gene calls are TRBV6-6 and TRBJ2-3; D is unclear. V lost 0 bases and J lost 2, with 9 bases in between. CDR3 length: 15 amino acids. Germline V gene lookup returns CDR1 MNHNY and CDR2 SVGAGI (reference sequence). CDR3 sequence reads: CASSYSGYPTDTQYF. CDR3 bases: TGTGCCAGCAGTTACTCGGGGTATCCCACAGATACGCAGTATTTT.

As for this clonotype: This clone may be a read error of a much larger clone one base away. The rearrangement links TRBV4-3 to TRBJ2-7; 7 bases match TRBD2. Germline V CDR1 and CDR2: LGHNA, YSLEER. The CDR3 loop spans 13 amino acids. V was pared by 3 bases and J by 7 bases, with 6 bases of the junction left unmatched. Here the CDR3 DNA reads TGCGCCAGCAGCCATAATGGGGGGGTTGAGCAGTACTTC. This gives the protein CASSHNGGVEQYF.

A few counts support this clonotype. This chain's CDR3 is CSARVVTPPGGGSYGYTF. In DNA, the CDR3 is TGCAGTGCTAGAGTAGTAACCCCCCCAGGGGGCGGTAGCTATGGCTACACCTTC. The chain couples TRBV20-1 to TRBJ1-2, with 8 bases lining up with TRBD1. The CDR3 length is 18 residues. V was clipped by 1 base and J by 4 bases; unmatched bases: 17. The germline V gene has CDR1 DFQATT and CDR2 SNEGSKA (reference sequence).